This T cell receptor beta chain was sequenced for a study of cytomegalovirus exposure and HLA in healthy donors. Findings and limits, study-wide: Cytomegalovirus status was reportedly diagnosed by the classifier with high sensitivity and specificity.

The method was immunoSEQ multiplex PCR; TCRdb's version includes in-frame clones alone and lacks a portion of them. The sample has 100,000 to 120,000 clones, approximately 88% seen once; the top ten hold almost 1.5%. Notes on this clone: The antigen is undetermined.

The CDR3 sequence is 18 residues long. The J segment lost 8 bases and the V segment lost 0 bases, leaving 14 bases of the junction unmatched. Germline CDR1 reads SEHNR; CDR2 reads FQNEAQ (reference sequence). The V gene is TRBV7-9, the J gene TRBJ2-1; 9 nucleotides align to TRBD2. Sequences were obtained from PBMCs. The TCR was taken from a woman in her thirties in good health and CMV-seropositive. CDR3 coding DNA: TGTGCCAGCAGCTTAGCGCTAAGCCTGGCTAGCGGGGTCGATGAGCAGTTCTTC. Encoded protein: CASSLALSLASGVDEQFF.